This passage covers 17 T cell receptor beta chains from one sample sequenced in a study of tumor and adjacent non-tumor tissue in lung cancer. Three rounds of nested PCR, following a modified ARM-PCR protocol, produced the TCRbeta library. TCRdb processed the multiplex PCR reads anew with MiXCR; each CDR3 protein has one entry. The sample records 50,000 to 60,000 distinct CDR3 sequences, around three quarters being singletons. The template was RNA from unsorted bulk tissue. The normal lung tissue was taken more than 3 cm from the tumor edge. The sample comprised distant non-tumor lung tissue. Receptors were obtained from an older woman with non-small cell lung cancer.

The V gene is TRBV5-1, the J gene TRBJ1-1, with TRBD1 matching over 7 bases. The J segment lost 4 bases and the V segment lost 4 bases, leaving 10 bases of the junction unmatched. CDR1 is SGHRS, CDR2 YFSETQ, per germline. There are 15 residues in the CDR3. The DNA of the CDR3 is TGCGCCAGCAGCACCCAGACAGGGCCCGTCACTGAAGCTTTCTTT. As protein: CASSTQTGPVTEAFF.

This clonotype was observed a few times. The chain carries TRBV20-1 and TRBJ2-7; D may be TRBD2 (6 bases). Trimming shortened V by 1 base and J by 4 bases, and 17 bases separated the two germline ends. CDR1 and CDR2 from the germline V gene are DFQATT and SNEGSKA (reference sequence). The CDR3 extends over 15 amino acids. DNA for the CDR3: TGCAGTGCTAGAGGCGGGATCCTTCCTAGTTACGAGCAGTACTTC. Protein sequence: CSARGGILPSYEQYF.

To note about this clonotype: One end of the junction does not line up with germline, which may come from a read error. The chain links TRBV6-6 to TRBJ2-3, with 9 bases aligning to TRBD2. The germline CDR1 and CDR2 sequences are MNHNY and SVGAGI (reference sequence). The CDR3 length is 17 residues. The CDR3 loop reads CAVATGLARGLADTQYF. The DNA for the CDR3 is TGTGCCGTCGCCACCGGACTAGCGCGAGGGTTGGCAGATACGCAGTACTTT.

Note on this clonotype: Compared with germline, one end of the junction differs, possibly owing to a read error. V gene TRBV11-3 combines with J gene TRBJ2-1; 7 nucleotides align to TRBD2. There are 18 residues in the CDR3. From germline, CDR1 is SGHNT and CDR2 YENEEA. CDR3: CGSSLDLVGGNYHSEQFF. The CDR3 DNA follows: TGTGGCAGCAGCTTAGACCTAGTGGGGGGGAACTATCATAGTGAGCAGTTCTTC. The entire variable domain, with the rest obtained from reference TRBV11-3 and TRBJ2-1, is as follows: EAGVVQSPRYKIIEKKQPVAFWCNPISGHNTLYWYLQNLGQGPELLIRYENEEAVDDSQLPKDRFSAERLKGVDSTLKIQPAELGDSAVYLCGSSLDLVGGNYHSEQFFGPGTRLTVL.

Ten or more counts support this clonotype. The chain employs TRBV19 and TRBJ2-7; TRBD1 matches 7 bases. The germline V gene encodes CDR1 LNHDA and CDR2 SQIVND (reference sequence). Trimming cost V 5 bases and J 2 bases; bases outside gene matches: 6. This CDR3 is built from 14 residues. The CDR3 coding sequence is TGTGCCAGTAGTGCACGACAGGGAACCTACGAGCAGTACTTC. Translated, it gives CASSARQGTYEQYF.

The count of this clonotype is one. The genes are TRBV19 and TRBJ2-5, with 8 bases identical to TRBD2. The CDR3 has 14 residues. V was pared by 11 bases and J by 4 bases, with 12 bases of the junction left unmatched. Germline V gives CDR1 LNHDA, CDR2 SQIVND (reference sequence). CDR3 coding DNA: TGTGCCTCCTCAGGACGGGAGGGCCGAGAGACCCAGTACTTC. This codes for CASSGREGRETQYF.

As to this clonotype: The germline gene is not matched at one end of the junction; a read error may be the cause. V is TRBV11-2 and J is TRBJ2-1; D uncertain. CDR3 length: 11 amino acids. Germline-derived CDR1 and CDR2 are SGHAT and FQNNGV. The DNA for the CDR3 is TGTGCTAGCAGCTGGGCTAGTCGTGGGTTCTTC. It specifies CASSWASRGFF.

This chain joins TRBV29-1 and TRBJ1-1; perhaps TRBD1 as D (6 bases). V lost 7 bases and J 7 bases, leaving 16 bases between the germline ends. The CDR3 spans 12 residues. Germline V gives CDR1 SQVTM, CDR2 ANQGSEA. The CDR3 sequence: CSAPFRDNEAFF. The CDR3 DNA reads TGCAGCGCTCCCTTCCGGGACAATGAAGCTTTCTTT. Together with reference TRBV29-1 and TRBJ1-1, the CDR3 gives the full variable domain: SAVISQKPSRDICQRGTSLTIQCQVDSQVTMMFWYRQQPGQSLTLIATANQGSEATYESGFVIDKFPISRPNLTFSTLTVSNMSPEDSSIYLCSAPFRDNEAFFGQGTRLTVV.

This clonotype was observed a handful of times. At one of its ends the junction is not consistent with the germline gene, which may arise from a read error. This chain joins TRBV7-8 and TRBJ1-5, with D perhaps TRBD1 (6 bases). The CDR3 loop spans 17 amino acids. Germline V lookup: CDR1 SGHVS, CDR2 FQNEAQ. The CDR3 region has the DNA TGTGCCAGCAGCCCCATGAGGGGTGTACAGGGCAATCAGCCCCGGCATTTT. This translates into CASSPMRGVQGNQPRHF.

With regard to this clonotype: Its ends do not fully match the called genes, so a read error is possible. The V and J genes are TRBV6-6 and TRBJ2-2; tentatively, D is TRBD1 or TRBD2 (6 bases each). CDR3 length equals 13 residues. The germline CDR1 and CDR2 sequences are MNHNY and SVGAGI (reference sequence). The CDR3 DNA follows: TGTGCCTGCAGTGACAGGAGGGCCGGGGAGCTGTTTTTT. Amino acids: CACSDRRAGELFF.

In regard to this clonotype: At one end the junction does not follow the germline gene, possibly because of a read error. This chain uses TRBV7-8 with TRBJ1-3, with a weak D call TRBD1 (6 bases). Germline CDR1 is SGHVS and CDR2 is FQNEAQ. The CDR3 spans 17 residues. The CDR3 reads CASSSHPGASSGNTIYF. Written as DNA, the CDR3 is TGTGCGAGCAGCTCACACCCAGGGGCCAGCTCTGGAAACACCATATATTTT. Drawing the rest from reference TRBV7-8 and TRBJ1-3, the complete variable domain is GAGVSQSPRYKVAKRGQDVALRCDPISGHVSLFWYQQALGQGPEFLTYFQNEAQLDKSGLPSDRFFAERPEGSVSTLKIQRTQQEDSAVYLCASSSHPGASSGNTIYFGEGSWLTVV.

This clonotype was observed a few times. This sequence joins TRBV6-5 and TRBJ2-2; 12 nucleotides match TRBD1. The CDR3 runs 19 residues. Germline lookup yields CDR1 MNHEY and CDR2 SVGAGI. The V segment lost 6 bases and the J segment 0 bases; nucleotides outside the gene matches: 11. The CDR3 DNA reads TGTGCCAGCAGAAGGGGACAGGGGGCTACCTCTACGAACACCGGGGAGCTGTTTTTT. Translating gives CASRRGQGATSTNTGELFF.

Details on this clonotype: A read error may produce the germline difference seen at one junction end. The chain is built from TRBV6-5 and TRBJ2-5; D possibly corresponds to TRBD1 (5 bases). Germline assignment: CDR1 MNHEY and CDR2 SVGAGI. The CDR3 length is 15 residues. CDR3 sequence: CANSKVSGILGTQYF. Written as DNA, the CDR3 is TGTGCCAACAGTAAGGTGTCAGGGATTTTGGGGACCCAGTACTTC.

To note about this clonotype: At one end the junction does not follow the germline gene, possibly because of a read error. The rearrangement uses TRBV6-2 or TRBV6-3 and TRBJ2-1; perhaps TRBD2 as D (6 bases). The germline V gene encodes CDR1 MNHEY and CDR2 SVGEGT. CDR3 length: 15 amino acids. The CDR3 DNA reads as TGTACCAGCAGTAATCCCCGGGGGATATCCAATGAGCAGTTCTTC. This translates into CTSSNPRGISNEQFF.

Worth noting for this clonotype: One junction end disagrees with the germline gene, perhaps due to a read error. The rearrangement uses TRBV6-2 or TRBV6-3 and TRBJ2-3; 13 bases line up with TRBD2. The CDR3 is 15 residues long. In germline, CDR1 is MNHEY, CDR2 SVGEGT. The DNA of the CDR3 is TGTGCCAACAGGACTAGCGGGGGACACACAGATACGCAATATTTT. It specifies CANRTSGGHTDTQYF.

The chain couples TRBV29-1 to TRBJ2-5; D could derive from TRBD1 or TRBD2 (6 bases each). Germline CDR1 is SQVTM and CDR2 is ANQGSEA. The CDR3 sequence is 12 residues long. V was cut by 6 bases and J by 3 bases, with 11 bases left in between. CDR3 in DNA: TGCAGCGTGGGGGCTAGCGAAGAGACCCAGTACTTC. Translation gives CSVGASEETQYF.

Concerning this clonotype: Just one base apart from a much larger clone, this may be a read error. The missing conserved phenylalanine or tryptophan at the end of this CDR3 makes a read error likely. J is TRBJ1-5 and V is TRBV6-2 or TRBV6-3; D remains unclear. The V end was cut by 7 bases, the J end by 0 bases, with 10 bases between. The CDR3 sequence is 14 residues long. From germline, CDR1 is MNHEY and CDR2 SVGEGT. The CDR3 sequence: CASITGNSNQPQHS. The CDR3 bases are TGTGCCAGCATCACCGGAAATAGCAATCAGCCCCAGCATTCT.